This T cell receptor (beta chain) was captured by sequencing in a study of T cells in localized non-small cell lung cancer. Sequencing was performed with immunoSEQ multiplex PCR; in TCRdb, only in-frame clones are kept and a portion is missing. Here the sample spans some 30,000 clones, about 85% being singletons. The source was peripheral blood mononuclear cells, collected before any cancer treatment. This TCR came from a man aged 35-75 years with stage III lung adenocarcinoma.

CDR3 sequence reads: CASAWGDYGYTF. Here the CDR3 DNA reads TGTGCCAGCGCTTGGGGGGACTATGGCTACACCTTC. This rearrangement joins TRBV5-6 to TRBJ1-2; a weak D match, TRBD1 (5 bases). Deletions cut 7 bases from V and 3 bases from J, with 10 bases between. Germline CDR1 reads SGHDT; CDR2 reads YYEEEE. CDR3 size: 12 residues.